This entry lists 3 T cell receptor beta chains sequenced from one sample in a study of shared clonotypes between healthy human individuals. Produced via immunoSEQ multiplex PCR; TCRdb's table is partial and in-frame only. The sample records 850,000 to 1,200,000 clones, around 74% being singletons. The specimen sequenced was memory CD4+ T cells sorted from blood. Specified subset: CD45RA-negative fraction. The source of these receptors is a man aged 18-30 years in good health.

This clone was detected only a few times. The DNA of the CDR3 is TGCGCCAGCAGCTTGGATGGTAGCGGGAGGTTAGCAGATACGCAGTATTTT. Its translation is CASSLDGSGRLADTQYF. J is TRBJ2-3 and V is TRBV5-1, with 10 bases aligning to TRBD2. This CDR3 has 17 amino acids. CDR1 is SGHRS and CDR2 is YFSETQ in the germline V gene. The V gene end was trimmed by 0 bases and the J gene end by 4 bases; junction bases not matched to a gene: 8.

The genes are TRBV6-1 and TRBJ2-3; 7 positions agree with TRBD1. Trimming took 4 bases from V and 3 from J; bases not matched to a gene: 10. The CDR3 is 16 amino acids. Germline assignment: CDR1 MNHNS and CDR2 SASEGT. CDR3 nucleotide sequence: TGTGCCAGCAGTGCCTCCGGGACAGTCTCGACAGATACGCAGTATTTT. Translating it yields CASSASGTVSTDTQYF.

The V and J genes are TRBV2 and TRBJ1-2; D not resolved. Germline V CDR1 and CDR2: SNHLY, FYNNEI. The CDR3 totals 12 residues. V lost 7 bases and J 10 bases, leaving 16 bases between the germline ends. The CDR3 DNA reads TGTGCCAGCACCGTATTGGGGTTGTACTACACCTTC. Its protein is CASTVLGLYYTF.